A single sample gave rise to the 10 T cell receptor beta chains below, sequenced in a study of blood T cell repertoires in COVID-19. The table came from immunoSEQ multiplex PCR; TCRdb's copy has only in-frame clones and leaves some out. The data hold about 87,000 clones, with about 80% observed a single time. Sequenced material: peripheral blood. These receptors were taken from a woman aged 65 to 85 with acute or convalescent COVID-19.

The chain couples TRBV7-2 to TRBJ2-1; weak D call: TRBD1 (6 bases). The germline V gene has CDR1 SGHTA and CDR2 FQGNSA. The CDR3 extends over 14 amino acids. Deletions cut 1 base from V and 8 bases from J, with 12 bases between. This CDR3 reads CASSLEGEKDEQFF. In nucleotides, the CDR3 is TGTGCCAGCAGCTTAGAGGGGGAAAAGGATGAGCAGTTCTTC.

This chain uses TRBV5-1 with TRBJ1-5, with D perhaps matching TRBD1 (6 bases). CDR1 and CDR2 from the germline V gene are SGHRS and YFSETQ. The CDR3 has 15 amino acids. With 4 bases removed from V and 1 base from J, the gap between germline ends came to 12 bases. The CDR3 bases are TGCGCCAGCAGCAGGGGGACAAGCAGCAATCAGCCCCAGCATTTT. As protein: CASSRGTSSNQPQHF.

This chain uses TRBV11-3 with TRBJ2-2; D unclear. Deletions cut 5 bases from V and 3 bases from J, with 10 bases between. The CDR3 loop spans 14 amino acids. In germline, CDR1 is SGHNT, CDR2 YENEEA. The chain's CDR3 is CASSRVPDTGELFF. In DNA, the CDR3 is TGTGCCAGCAGCCGAGTTCCCGACACCGGGGAGCTGTTTTTT.

The chain has TRBV12-3 or TRBV12-4 and TRBJ1-2; 7 nucleotides align to TRBD1. The CDR3 totals 13 residues. J lost 8 bases, V lost 7 bases, and 10 bases had no gene match. CDR3 amino acids: CASTAGGSDGYTF. The CDR3, as DNA: TGTGCCAGCACCGCAGGGGGGTCGGACGGCTACACCTTC.

Only one count was recorded for this clone. The gene calls are TRBV19 and TRBJ1-1; no definite D call. This CDR3 has 13 amino acids. Germline CDR1 LNHDA, CDR2 SQIVND (reference sequence). Trimming shortened V by 0 bases and J by 3 bases, and 5 bases separated the two germline ends. Here the CDR3 DNA reads TGTGCCAGTAGTATAGATCGGGACACTGAAGCTTTCTTT. Translating gives CASSIDRDTEAFF.

The chain carries TRBV2 and TRBJ1-6; 9 bases match TRBD1. There are 14 residues in the CDR3. The germline V gene encodes CDR1 SNHLY and CDR2 FYNNEI. V dropped 6 bases and J dropped 10; count of bases not matched to a gene: 7. The CDR3 sequence is CASSWGTGRSPLHF. In nucleotides, the CDR3 is TGTGCCAGCAGCTGGGGGACAGGGCGATCACCCCTCCACTTT.

The chain has TRBV27 and TRBJ2-2; D may be TRBD1 (6 bases). The CDR3 loop spans 13 amino acids. CDR1 and CDR2 (germline): MNHEY, SMNVEV (reference sequence). Between the trimmed V and J ends, which lost 4 bases and 8 bases, there was a span of 11 bases. The CDR3 here is CASSSTGGGELFF. CDR3 DNA: TGTGCCAGCAGTTCGACAGGTGGAGGGGAGCTGTTTTTT.

The chain has TRBV18 and TRBJ1-4; no definite D call. CDR1 is KGHSH and CDR2 is LQKENI in the germline V gene. Trimming took 0 bases from V and 0 from J, leaving 8 bases between them. The CDR3 runs to 16 residues. The chain's CDR3 is CASSPPAVATNEKLFF. CDR3 coding DNA: TGTGCCAGCTCACCACCGGCAGTTGCAACTAATGAAAAACTGTTTTTT.

The chain combines TRBV10-3 with TRBJ2-3; 7 nucleotides align to TRBD2. Trimming removed 9 bases from V and 1 base from J; junction bases left unmatched: 4. CDR3 size: 13 residues. Looked up from germline, CDR1 is ENHRY and CDR2 is SYGVKD. In DNA, the CDR3 is TGTGCCATTAGCGGGTTACGCACAGATACGCAGTATTTT. Amino acids: CAISGLRTDTQYF.

The V and J genes are TRBV9 and TRBJ1-3; a weak D match, TRBD1 (5 bases). Trimming removed 2 bases at V and 2 bases at J, with 14 bases between. This CDR3 is built from 16 residues. The V gene's germline CDR1 is SGDLS and CDR2 YYNGEE. CDR3 sequence (DNA): TGTGCCAGCAGCGTTTCGTGGGGACTACCTGGAAACACCATATATTTT. It is translated as CASSVSWGLPGNTIYF.